This entry features one T cell receptor (beta chain) sequence. The target of this receptor is not known. Qualities for individual bases were not recorded, and no much larger clone is one base off. The sample originates from a study of blood T cells in healthy people across ages (dated by TCRdb to the mid-2010s). Regarding the study in general: In model experiments, roughly one uniquely barcoded TCR beta cDNA molecule per two T cells was captured by template switching. Age-related changes in TCR beta repertoire diversity were measured in the study by deep sequencing normalized with unique cDNA molecular identifiers. Four age groups were formed from the donors: young (average approximately 15 years), middle-aged (less than 40), aged (62) and long-lived (approximately 78). To avoid experimental bias, donors of different ages were spread randomly across the sequencing lanes. Using the same blood draw, the study looked at two additional independent replicas of 1 million unique cDNA reads for two donors, one aged 18 to 30 and the other aged 80 or older. Findings and caveats that apply to the study as a whole: Compared with the aged group, the long-lived group had more naive CD4+ T cells, fewer expanded clones and increased TCR diversity, a pattern suggesting age selection. Estimates of total diversity from one million sequenced T cells were regarded as lower bounds and underestimates. Because profiling used bulk unsorted PBMCs, naive and antigen-experienced compartments could not be compared conclusively. Because donor CMV infection status was unknown, age-related changes in expanded clonotypes were potentially confounded. Observed TCR beta diversity per million T cells fell roughly linearly with age, and a significant reduction was already apparent by age around 40. A strong correlation was found between observed TCR beta diversity and the percentage of naive T cells measured by flow cytometry.

Measured from the cysteine to the phenylalanine, the CDR3 is 16 residues long. Left in the record is the CDR3 DNA by itself, 48 bases read in frame from the first base. Relative to germline, V is missing 0 bases and J is missing 3 bases, with 6 bases of the junction outside any gene match. CDR1 and CDR2, looked up from the germline V gene (reference sequence), are DFQATT and SNEGSKA. Donors were 35 to 40 systemically healthy Caucasian individuals from Russia aged about 6 to 100 years. Each donor gave 9 to 10 milliliters of peripheral blood, collected into EDTA-treated Vacutainer tubes. Ficoll-Paque density-gradient centrifugation was used to isolate PBMCs, with at least 6.5 million per sample. Total RNA was extracted from PBMCs with Trizol reagent, with at least 5 micrograms obtained per sample. Naive CD45RAhigh/CD27high T cell percentages were measured by flow cytometry on a PBMC aliquot from every donor.

The protocol used for the library was 5' RACE. Sequenced on an Illumina HiSeq 2500. The second PCR ran for about 6 to 12 cycles and used a J-beta primer mix along with a sample-barcoded 5' primer. A template-switch 5' adaptor carrying 12 random nucleotides introduced a unique molecular identifier onto each TCR beta cDNA molecule. Each sample yielded at least 2.5 million CDR3-containing paired-end reads. The Mint cDNA synthesis kit, primed by a TRBC-specific oligonucleotide, was used to synthesize first-strand cDNA from all RNA. Following uracil-DNA glycosylase treatment, a first 18-cycle PCR with universal primers M1SS and BC2_uni_R was performed on all cDNA. The published analysis was carried out like this. For normalization, 1 million high-quality reads were randomly selected from each sample, with every read carrying a distinct molecular identifier. Reads sharing molecular identifiers were discarded rather than binned into consensus sequences. MiTCR, with a Q25 quality threshold and the strictest error-elimination algorithm, was used for CDR3 identification, clonotype clustering and error correction. Lower-bound total TCR beta diversity was estimated with a nonparametric unseen species model using Euler transformation. TCRdb ran its own pipeline on the public reads, namely fastp trimming at Q25 and MiXCR clone calling, and kept in-frame beta chains. Every CDR3 protein is listed once, alongside the most common genes and DNA of its rows. TCRdb's processing, not the authors', yielded these V and J calls. In all, the sample holds about 600,000 distinct CDR3 sequences, and more than 45% of those were seen once. About 26% of the sample is held by the ten biggest clonotypes.

Material: blood. Recombination joined TRBV20-1 with TRBJ2-5, with 11 middle bases fitting TRBD1. This clonotype originated in a man aged 80 or over in good health. CDR3 region: CSARDKWGQGEETQYF. The bases read TGCAGTGCTAGAGATAAATGGGGACAGGGGGAAGAGACCCAGTACTTC.